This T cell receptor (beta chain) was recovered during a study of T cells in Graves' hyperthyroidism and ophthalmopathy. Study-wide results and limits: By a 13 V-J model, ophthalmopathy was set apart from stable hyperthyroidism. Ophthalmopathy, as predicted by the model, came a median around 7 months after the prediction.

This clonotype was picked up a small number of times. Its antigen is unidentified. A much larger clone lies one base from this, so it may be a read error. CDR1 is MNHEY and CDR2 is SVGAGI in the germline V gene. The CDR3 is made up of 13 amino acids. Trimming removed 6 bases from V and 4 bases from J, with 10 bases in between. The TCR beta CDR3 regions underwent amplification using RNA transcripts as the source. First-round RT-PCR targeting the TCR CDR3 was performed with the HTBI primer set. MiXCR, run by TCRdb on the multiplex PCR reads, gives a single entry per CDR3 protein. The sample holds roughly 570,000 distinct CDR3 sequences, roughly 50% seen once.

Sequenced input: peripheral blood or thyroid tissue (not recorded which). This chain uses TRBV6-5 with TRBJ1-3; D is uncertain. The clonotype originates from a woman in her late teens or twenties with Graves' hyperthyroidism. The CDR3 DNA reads TGTGCCAGCAGCCCCACGTTCGGAAACACCATATATTTT. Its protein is CASSPTFGNTIYF.